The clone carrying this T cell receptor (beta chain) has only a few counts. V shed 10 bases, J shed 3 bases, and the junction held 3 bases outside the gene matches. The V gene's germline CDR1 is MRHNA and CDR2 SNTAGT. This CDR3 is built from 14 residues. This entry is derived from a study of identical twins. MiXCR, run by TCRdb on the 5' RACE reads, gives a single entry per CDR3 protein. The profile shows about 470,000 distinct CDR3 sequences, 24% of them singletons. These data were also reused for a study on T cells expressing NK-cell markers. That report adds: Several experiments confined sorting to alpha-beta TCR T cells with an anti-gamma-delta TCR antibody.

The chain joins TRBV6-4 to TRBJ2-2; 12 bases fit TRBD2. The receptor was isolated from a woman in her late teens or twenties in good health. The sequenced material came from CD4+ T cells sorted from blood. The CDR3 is CATRTSGDTGELFF. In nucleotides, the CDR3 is TGTGCCACCAGGACTAGCGGGGACACCGGGGAGCTGTTTTTT.